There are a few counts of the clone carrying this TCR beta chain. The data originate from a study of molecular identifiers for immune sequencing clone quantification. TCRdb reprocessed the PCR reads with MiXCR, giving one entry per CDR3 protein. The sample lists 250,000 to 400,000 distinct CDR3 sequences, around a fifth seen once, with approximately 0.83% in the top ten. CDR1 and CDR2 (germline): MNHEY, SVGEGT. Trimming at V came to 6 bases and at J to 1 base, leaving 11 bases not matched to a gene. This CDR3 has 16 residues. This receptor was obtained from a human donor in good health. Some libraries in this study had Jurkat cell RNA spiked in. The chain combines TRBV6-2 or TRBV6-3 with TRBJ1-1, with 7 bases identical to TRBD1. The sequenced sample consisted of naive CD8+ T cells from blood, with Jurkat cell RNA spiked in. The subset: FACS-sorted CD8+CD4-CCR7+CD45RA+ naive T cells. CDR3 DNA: TGTGCCAGCAGGATGGTCCCCGGACAGGAGAACACTGAAGCTTTCTTT. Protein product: CASRMVPGQENTEAFF.